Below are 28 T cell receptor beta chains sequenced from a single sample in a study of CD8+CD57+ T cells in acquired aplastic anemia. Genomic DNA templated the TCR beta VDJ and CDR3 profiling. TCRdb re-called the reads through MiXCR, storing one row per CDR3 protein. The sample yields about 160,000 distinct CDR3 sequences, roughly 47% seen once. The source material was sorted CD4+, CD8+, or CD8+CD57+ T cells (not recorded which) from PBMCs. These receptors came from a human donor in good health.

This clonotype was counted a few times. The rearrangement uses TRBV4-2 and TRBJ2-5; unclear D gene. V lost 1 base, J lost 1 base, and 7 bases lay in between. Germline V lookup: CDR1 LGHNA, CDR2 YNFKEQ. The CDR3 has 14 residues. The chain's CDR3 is CASSQVEVQETQYF. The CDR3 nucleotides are TGTGCCAGCAGCCAAGTCGAAGTCCAAGAGACCCAGTACTTC.

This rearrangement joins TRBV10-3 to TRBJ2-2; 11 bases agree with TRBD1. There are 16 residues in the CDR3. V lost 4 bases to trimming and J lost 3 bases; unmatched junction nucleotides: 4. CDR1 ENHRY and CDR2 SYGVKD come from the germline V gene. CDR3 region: CAISGGQGAHTGELFF. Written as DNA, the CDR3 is TGTGCCATCAGTGGAGGACAGGGGGCCCACACCGGGGAGCTGTTTTTT.

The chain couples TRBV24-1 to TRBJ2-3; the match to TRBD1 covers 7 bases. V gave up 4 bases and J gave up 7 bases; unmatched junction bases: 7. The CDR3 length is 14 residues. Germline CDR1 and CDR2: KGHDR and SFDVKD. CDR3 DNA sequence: TGTGCCACCAGTGACCGCGACAGGGCCCATACGCAGTATTTT. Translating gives CATSDRDRAHTQYF.

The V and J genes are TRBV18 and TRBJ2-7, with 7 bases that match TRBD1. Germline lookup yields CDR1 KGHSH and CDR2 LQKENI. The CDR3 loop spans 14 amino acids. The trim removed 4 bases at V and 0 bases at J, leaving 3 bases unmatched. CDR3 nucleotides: TGTGCCAGCTCACAGGACAGGAGCTCCTACGAGCAGTACTTC. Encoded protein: CASSQDRSSYEQYF.

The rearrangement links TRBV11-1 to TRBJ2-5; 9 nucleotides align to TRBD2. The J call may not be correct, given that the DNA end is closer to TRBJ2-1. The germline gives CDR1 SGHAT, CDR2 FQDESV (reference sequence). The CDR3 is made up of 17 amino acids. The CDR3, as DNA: TGTGCCAGCAGCTTAATGGCCTTAGCGGGGGTTAGTAATGAGCAGTTCTTC. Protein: CASSLMALAGVSNEQFF.

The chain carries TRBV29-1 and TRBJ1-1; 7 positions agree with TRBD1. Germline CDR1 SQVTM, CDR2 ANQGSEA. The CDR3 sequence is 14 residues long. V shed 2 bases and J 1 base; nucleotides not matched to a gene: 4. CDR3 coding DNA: TGCAGCGTTGAAAAGGGGGCTGAGAACACTGAAGCTTTCTTT. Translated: CSVEKGAENTEAFF. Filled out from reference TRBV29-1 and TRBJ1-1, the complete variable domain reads SAVISQKPSRDICQRGTSLTIQCQVDSQVTMMFWYRQQPGQSLTLIATANQGSEATYESGFVIDKFPISRPNLTFSTLTVSNMSPEDSSIYLCSVEKGAENTEAFFGQGTRLTVV.

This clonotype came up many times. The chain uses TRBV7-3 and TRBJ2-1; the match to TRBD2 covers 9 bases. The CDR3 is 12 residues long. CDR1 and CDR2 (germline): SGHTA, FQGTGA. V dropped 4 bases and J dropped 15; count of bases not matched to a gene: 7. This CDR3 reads CASSSPGLAGFF. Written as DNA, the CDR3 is TGTGCCAGCAGCTCGCCGGGACTAGCTGGGTTCTTC.

The CDR3 loop is CASSERWGATEAFF. In DNA, the CDR3 is TGTGCCAGCAGCGAACGGTGGGGTGCCACTGAAGCTTTCTTT. The chain recombines TRBV9 with TRBJ1-1, with D unclear. CDR1 SGDLS and CDR2 YYNGEE come from the germline V gene. With 3 bases removed from V and 4 bases from J, the gap between germline ends came to 13 bases. This CDR3 region has 14 residues.

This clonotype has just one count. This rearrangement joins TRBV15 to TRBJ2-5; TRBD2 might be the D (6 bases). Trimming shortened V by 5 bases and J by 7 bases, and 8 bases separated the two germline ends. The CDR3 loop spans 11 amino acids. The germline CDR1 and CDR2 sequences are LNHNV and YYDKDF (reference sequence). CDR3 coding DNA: TGTGCCACCAGCGGAGGGTGGACCCAGTACTTC. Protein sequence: CATSGGWTQYF.

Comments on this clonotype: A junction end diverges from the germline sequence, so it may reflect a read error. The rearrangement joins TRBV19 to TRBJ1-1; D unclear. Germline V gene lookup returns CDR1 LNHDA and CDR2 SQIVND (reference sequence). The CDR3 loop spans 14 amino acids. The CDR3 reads CACSIETPNTEAFF. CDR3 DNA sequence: TGTGCCTGTAGTATCGAGACACCGAACACTGAAGCTTTCTTT.

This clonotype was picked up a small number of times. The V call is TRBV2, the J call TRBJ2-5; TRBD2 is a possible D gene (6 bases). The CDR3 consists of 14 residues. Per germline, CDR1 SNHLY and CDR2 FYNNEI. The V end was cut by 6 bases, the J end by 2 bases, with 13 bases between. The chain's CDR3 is CASSPGGRQETQYF. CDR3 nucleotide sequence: TGTGCCAGCAGCCCCGGGGGAAGACAAGAGACCCAGTACTTC.

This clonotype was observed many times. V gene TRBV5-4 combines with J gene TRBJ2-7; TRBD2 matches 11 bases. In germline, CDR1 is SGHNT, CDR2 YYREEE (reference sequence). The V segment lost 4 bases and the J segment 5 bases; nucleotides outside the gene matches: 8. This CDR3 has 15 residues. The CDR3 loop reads CASSPIAGGLHEQYF. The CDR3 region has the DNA TGTGCCAGCAGCCCCATAGCGGGGGGGCTCCACGAGCAGTACTTC.

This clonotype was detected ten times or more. The CDR3 loop reads CSASADGPVVYF. DNA for the CDR3: TGCAGTGCTAGCGCAGACGGTCCAGTGGTGTATTTT. V is TRBV20-1 and J is TRBJ1-3; D is undetermined. This CDR3 comprises 12 residues. The V end lost 3 bases, the J end lost 16 bases, and 19 bases lay between the germline ends. Germline loops: CDR1 DFQATT, CDR2 SNEGSKA (reference sequence).

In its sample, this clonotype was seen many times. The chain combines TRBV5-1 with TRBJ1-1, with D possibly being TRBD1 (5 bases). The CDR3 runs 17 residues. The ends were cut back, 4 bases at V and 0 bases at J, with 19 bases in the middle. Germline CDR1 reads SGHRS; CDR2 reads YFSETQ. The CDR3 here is CASSPRSGGTLNTEAFF. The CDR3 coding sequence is TGCGCCAGCAGCCCCCGCTCGGGAGGGACCCTGAACACTGAAGCTTTCTTT.

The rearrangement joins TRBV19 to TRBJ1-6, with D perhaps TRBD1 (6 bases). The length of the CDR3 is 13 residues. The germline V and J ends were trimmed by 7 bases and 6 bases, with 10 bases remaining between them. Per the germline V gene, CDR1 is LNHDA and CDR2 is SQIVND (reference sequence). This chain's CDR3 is CASKQQGNSPLHF. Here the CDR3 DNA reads TGTGCCAGTAAACAACAGGGTAATTCACCCCTCCACTTT.

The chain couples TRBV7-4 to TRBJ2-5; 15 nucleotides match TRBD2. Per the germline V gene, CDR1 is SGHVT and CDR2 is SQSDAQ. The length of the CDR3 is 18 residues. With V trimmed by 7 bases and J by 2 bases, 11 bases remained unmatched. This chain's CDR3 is CASIVRTSGRDPQETQYF. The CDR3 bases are TGTGCCAGCATCGTTCGGACTAGCGGGAGGGATCCTCAAGAGACCCAGTACTTC.

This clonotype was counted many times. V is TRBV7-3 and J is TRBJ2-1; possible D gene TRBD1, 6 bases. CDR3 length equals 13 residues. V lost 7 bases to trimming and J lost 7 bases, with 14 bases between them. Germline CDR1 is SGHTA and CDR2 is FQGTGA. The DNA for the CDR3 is TGTGCCAGCACCACCGGGCAGGGGAATGAGCAGTTCTTC. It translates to CASTTGQGNEQFF.

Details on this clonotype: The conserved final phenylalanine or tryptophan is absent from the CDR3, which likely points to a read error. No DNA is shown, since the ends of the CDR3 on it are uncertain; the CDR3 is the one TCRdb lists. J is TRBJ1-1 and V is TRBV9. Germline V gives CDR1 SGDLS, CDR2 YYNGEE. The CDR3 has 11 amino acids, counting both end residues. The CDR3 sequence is CASSARRGANY.

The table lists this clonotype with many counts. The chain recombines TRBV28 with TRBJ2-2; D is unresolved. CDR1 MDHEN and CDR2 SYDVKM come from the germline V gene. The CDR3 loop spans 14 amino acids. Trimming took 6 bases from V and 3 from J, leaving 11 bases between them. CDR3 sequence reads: CASSLERYTGELFF. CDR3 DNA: TGTGCCAGCAGCCTCGAACGTTACACCGGGGAGCTGTTTTTT.

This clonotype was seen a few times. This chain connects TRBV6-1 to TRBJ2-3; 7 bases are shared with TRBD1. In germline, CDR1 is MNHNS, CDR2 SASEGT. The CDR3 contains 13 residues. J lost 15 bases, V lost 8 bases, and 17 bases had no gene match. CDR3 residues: CASDKDRTLGHYF. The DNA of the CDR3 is TGTGCCAGCGATAAGGACAGGACCCTCGGGCACTATTTT.

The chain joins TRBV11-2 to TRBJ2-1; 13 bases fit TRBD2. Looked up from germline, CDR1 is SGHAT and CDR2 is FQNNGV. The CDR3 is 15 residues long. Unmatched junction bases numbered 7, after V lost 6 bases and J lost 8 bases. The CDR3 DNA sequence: TGTGCCAGCAGGAAAACTAGCGGGAGGGCCGATGAGCAGTTCTTC. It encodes CASRKTSGRADEQFF. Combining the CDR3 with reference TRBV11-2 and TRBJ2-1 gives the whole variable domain EAGVAQSPRYKIIEKRQSVAFWCNPISGHATLYWYQQILGQGPKLLIQFQNNGVVDDSQLPKDRFSAERLKGVDSTLKIQPAKLEDSAVYLCASRKTSGRADEQFFGPGTRLTVL.

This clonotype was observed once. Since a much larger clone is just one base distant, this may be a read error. CDR3: CASSYSRDRGGALF. CDR3 sequence (DNA): TGTGCCAGCAGTTATTCAAGGGACAGGGGTGGGGCTCTCTTT. The V call is TRBV6-5, the J call TRBJ1-1; 10 positions agree with TRBD1. In germline, CDR1 is MNHEY, CDR2 SVGAGI. The CDR3 runs 14 residues.

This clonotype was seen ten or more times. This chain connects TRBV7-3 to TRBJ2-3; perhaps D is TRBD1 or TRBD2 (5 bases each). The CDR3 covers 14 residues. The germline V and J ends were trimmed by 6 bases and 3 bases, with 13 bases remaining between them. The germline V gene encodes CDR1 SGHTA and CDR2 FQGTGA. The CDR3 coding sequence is TGTGCCAGCAGTCCCGGGGACGTTACAGATACGCAGTATTTT. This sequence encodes CASSPGDVTDTQYF.

The CDR3 protein is CAGKGQEDTEAFF. Here the CDR3 DNA reads TGTGCCGGAAAAGGACAGGAGGACACTGAAGCTTTCTTT. The chain uses TRBV19 and TRBJ1-1; 7 bases fit TRBD1. The CDR3 runs to 13 residues. The V gene's germline CDR1 is LNHDA and CDR2 SQIVND (reference sequence). V trimming: 11 bases; J trimming: 3 bases; junction bases outside the gene matches: 9.

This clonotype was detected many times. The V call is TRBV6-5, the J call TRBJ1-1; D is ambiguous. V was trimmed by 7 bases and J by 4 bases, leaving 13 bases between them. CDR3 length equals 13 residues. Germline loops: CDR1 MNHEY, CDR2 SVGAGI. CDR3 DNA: TGTGCCAGCATGCGAAAACAGAGCACTGAAGCTTTCTTT. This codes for CASMRKQSTEAFF.

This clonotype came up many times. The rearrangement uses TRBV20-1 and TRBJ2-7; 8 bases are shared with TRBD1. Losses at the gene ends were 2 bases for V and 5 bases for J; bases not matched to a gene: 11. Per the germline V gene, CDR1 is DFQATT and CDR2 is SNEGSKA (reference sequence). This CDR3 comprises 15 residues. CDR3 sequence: CSARLRQGRVDEQYF. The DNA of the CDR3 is TGCAGTGCTAGACTCCGACAGGGGAGAGTAGACGAGCAGTACTTC.

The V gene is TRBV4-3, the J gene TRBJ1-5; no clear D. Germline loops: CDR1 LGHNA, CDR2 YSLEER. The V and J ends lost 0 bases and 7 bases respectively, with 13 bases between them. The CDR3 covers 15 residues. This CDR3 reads CASSQDLEVSQPQHF. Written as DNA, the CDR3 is TGCGCCAGCAGCCAAGATTTGGAAGTCAGCCAGCCCCAGCATTTT.

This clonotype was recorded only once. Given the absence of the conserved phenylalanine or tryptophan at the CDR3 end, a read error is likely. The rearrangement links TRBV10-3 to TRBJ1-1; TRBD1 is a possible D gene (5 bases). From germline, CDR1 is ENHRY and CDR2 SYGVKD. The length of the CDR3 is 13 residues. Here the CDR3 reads CASSDGRQLEAFV. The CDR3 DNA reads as TGTGCCAGCAGTGACGGACGACAGCTTGAAGCTTTCGTT.